What follows are 14 T cell receptor beta chains derived from one specimen sequenced in a study of blood T cells in healthy people across ages (dated by TCRdb to the mid-2010s). The receptor library was made with 5' RACE. The listed sequencing device is Illumina HiSeq 2500. A second PCR of about 7 to 12 cycles was run with a J-beta primer mix and a sample-barcoded 5' primer. The public sequencing data were trimmed at Q25 with fastp and processed into clonotypes with MiXCR by TCRdb, which kept only in-frame beta chains. When rows share a CDR3 protein, they turn into one entry using the most common DNA and genes. Across this sample there are roughly 570,000 distinct CDR3 sequences, with 25% to 30% seen only once. The top ten hold around 18% of the sample. Sequencing was done on a sample of blood. The receptor source for this set is a woman in her seventies in good health.

This clonotype was seen a few times. The chain carries TRBV5-1 and TRBJ1-1; 8 nucleotides line up with TRBD1. From germline, CDR1 is SGHRS and CDR2 YFSETQ. J was trimmed by 2 bases and V by 0 bases; bases with no gene match: 3. This CDR3 is 15 amino acids long. Written as DNA, the CDR3 is TGCGCCAGCAGCTTGGCCCCAGGGGGCAACACTGAAGCTTTCTTT. Translating it yields CASSLAPGGNTEAFF.

This clonotype appeared a few times. This may come from a read error, since a much larger clone is one base off. This rearrangement joins TRBV20-1 to TRBJ1-6, with D tentatively TRBD1 (6 bases). CDR1 and CDR2 (germline): DFQATT, SNEGSKA (reference sequence). V was trimmed by 5 bases and J by 10 bases, leaving 18 bases between them. The CDR3 covers 14 residues. CDR3 sequence reads: CSAGLAGEGSPLHF. For the CDR3, the DNA is TGCAGTGCTGGGTTAGCAGGGGAGGGATCACCCCTCCACTTT.

This chain connects TRBV5-1 to TRBJ1-2; 7 bases line up with TRBD1. The CDR3 sequence is 13 residues long. The V segment lost 2 bases and the J segment 6 bases; nucleotides outside the gene matches: 4. Germline CDR1 is SGHRS and CDR2 is YFSETQ. CDR3: CASSFPGTDGYTF. The CDR3 region has the DNA TGCGCCAGCAGCTTCCCCGGGACAGATGGCTACACCTTC.

This clonotype was seen a few times. The chain couples TRBV24-1 to TRBJ1-2, with 10 nucleotides matching TRBD1. The CDR3 contains 17 residues. The V and J ends lost 4 bases and 4 bases, in that order; junction bases with no gene match: 11. Germline V gene lookup returns CDR1 KGHDR and CDR2 SFDVKD. The CDR3 nucleotides are TGTGCCACCAGTGACGCGGGACAGGGGCCCTCCCTCTATGGCTACACCTTC. It codes for CATSDAGQGPSLYGYTF.

This clonotype was recorded once. This chain connects TRBV20-1 to TRBJ1-1; possibly TRBD1 for D (6 bases). CDR1 and CDR2 (germline): DFQATT, SNEGSKA (reference sequence). V lost 2 bases and J 1 base, leaving 8 bases between the germline ends. This CDR3 has 13 residues. CDR3 DNA sequence: TGCAGTGCTAGACGGACAGCGAACACTGAAGCTTTCTTT. As protein: CSARRTANTEAFF.

The chain combines TRBV20-1 with TRBJ1-5; a weak D match, TRBD1 (6 bases). From germline, CDR1 is DFQATT and CDR2 SNEGSKA (reference sequence). The CDR3 has 15 residues. Trimming left V 0 bases short and J 6 bases short, with 15 bases between. As DNA, the CDR3 is TGCAGTGCTAGAGAGACGGGGGGGCAATTTCAGCCCCAGCATTTT. Translated: CSARETGGQFQPQHF.

This clonotype was seen only a few times. A read error is possible here, since a much larger clone lies one base away. This sequence joins TRBV11-1 and TRBJ2-5, with D tentatively TRBD2 (5 bases). CDR1 is SGHAT, CDR2 FQDESV, per germline (reference sequence). There are 10 residues in the CDR3. In nucleotides, the CDR3 is TGTGCCAGCAGCGGGGAGACCCGGTACTTC. It yields the protein CASSGETRYF.

This clonotype came up a few times. This chain uses TRBV7-2 with TRBJ2-7; no definite D call. The germline V and J ends were trimmed by 4 bases and 0 bases, with 7 bases remaining between them. The germline V gene encodes CDR1 SGHTA and CDR2 FQGNSA. The CDR3 sequence is 13 residues long. The CDR3 bases are TGTGCCAGCAGCTCCTTCTCCTCCTACGAGCAGTACTTC. Translated: CASSSFSSYEQYF.

This clonotype came up a few times. The chain links TRBV11-3 to TRBJ2-5; 8 positions agree with TRBD2. V gave up 1 base and J gave up 1 base; unmatched junction bases: 5. Germline values: CDR1 SGHNT, CDR2 YENEEA. CDR3 length: 16 amino acids. The CDR3 here is CASSLGSSGSQETQYF. The CDR3 DNA is TGTGCCAGCAGCTTAGGATCTAGCGGGTCCCAAGAGACCCAGTACTTC.

The V call is TRBV30, the J call TRBJ2-3; TRBD2 aligns across 13 bases. With 2 bases clipped from V and 3 bases from J, the junction kept 2 bases outside the gene matches. CDR1 and CDR2 from the germline V gene are GTSNPN and SVGIG (reference sequence). The CDR3 consists of 15 residues. Here the CDR3 DNA reads TGTGCCTGGAGTATGACTAGCGGGGGGACAGATACGCAGTATTTT. The encoded protein is CAWSMTSGGTDTQYF.

The rearrangement uses TRBV6-5 and TRBJ1-1; the D is unclear. CDR1 and CDR2 from the germline V gene are MNHEY and SVGAGI. The V end lost 0 bases, the J end lost 4 bases, and 12 bases lay between the germline ends. The CDR3 is 15 amino acids. The CDR3 protein is CASSYSKSRFTEAFF. DNA for the CDR3: TGTGCCAGCAGTTACTCGAAATCCCGTTTCACTGAAGCTTTCTTT.

The rearrangement uses TRBV20-1 and TRBJ2-7, with 7 nucleotides matching TRBD1. The V and J ends lost 6 bases and 2 bases, in that order; junction bases with no gene match: 7. Germline V gives CDR1 DFQATT, CDR2 SNEGSKA (reference sequence). CDR3 length equals 13 residues. The CDR3 spells CSARDSETYEQYF. CDR3 DNA: TGCAGTGCCCGGGACAGTGAAACCTACGAGCAGTACTTC.

The rearrangement joins TRBV5-1 to TRBJ1-1, with D unclear. V was clipped by 0 bases and J by 4 bases, with 7 bases between them. This CDR3 is built from 13 residues. Germline V gene data show CDR1 as SGHRS and CDR2 as YFSETQ. The DNA for the CDR3 is TGCGCCAGCAGCTTGGGACCGTTCACTGAAGCTTTCTTT. It is translated as CASSLGPFTEAFF.

The V and J genes are TRBV5-6 and TRBJ1-2; TRBD1 matches 8 bases. J gave up 5 bases and V 5 bases, and 11 bases lay outside the gene matches. Germline V gene sequence: CDR1 SGHDT, CDR2 YYEEEE. The CDR3 loop spans 15 amino acids. CDR3 sequence: CASSPDTGTGYGYTF. CDR3 sequence (DNA): TGTGCCAGCAGTCCCGACACCGGGACAGGTTATGGCTACACCTTC.